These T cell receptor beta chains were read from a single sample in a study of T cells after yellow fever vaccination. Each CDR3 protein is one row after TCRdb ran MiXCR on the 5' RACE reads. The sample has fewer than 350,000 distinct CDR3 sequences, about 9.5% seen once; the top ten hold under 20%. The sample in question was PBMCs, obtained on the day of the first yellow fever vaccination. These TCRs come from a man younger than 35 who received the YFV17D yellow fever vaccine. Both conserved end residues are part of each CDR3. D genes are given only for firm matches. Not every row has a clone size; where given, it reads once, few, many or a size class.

CDR3aa: CASSDFPGQGQQPQHF
CDR3nt: TGCGCCAGCAGTGACTTTCCGGGACAGGGGCAACAGCCCCAGCATTTT
abundance: few
d_gene: TRBD1
v_gene: TRBV10-2
j_gene: TRBJ1-5

CDR3aa: CASSVGGGTSQYF
CDR3nt: TGTGCCAGCAGCGTAGGTGGAGGGACTAGTCAGTACTTC
abundance: few
d_gene: TRBD2
v_gene: TRBV9
j_gene: TRBJ2-4

CDR3aa: CASSTTTGTYGYTF
CDR3nt: TGTGCCAGCAGCACCACGACAGGGACCTATGGCTACACCTTC
abundance: NA
d_gene: TRBD1
v_gene: TRBV7-2
j_gene: TRBJ1-2

CDR3aa: CASSELMNYGYTF
CDR3nt: TGTGCCAGCAGTGAATTGATGAACTATGGCTACACCTTC
abundance: few
d_gene: NA
v_gene: TRBV25-1
j_gene: TRBJ1-2

CDR3aa: CASSLGITEQYF
CDR3nt: TGTGCCAGCAGCTTGGGGATAACAGAGCAGTACTTC
abundance: many
d_gene: NA
v_gene: TRBV5-6
j_gene: TRBJ2-7

CDR3aa: CASSPVQGFNEQFF
CDR3nt: TGTGCCAGCAGTCCCGTACAGGGTTTCAATGAGCAGTTCTTC
abundance: few
d_gene: NA
v_gene: TRBV6-2/TRBV6-3
j_gene: TRBJ2-1

CDR3aa: CASSPYSNQPQHF
CDR3nt: TGTGCCAGCAGCCCATATAGCAATCAGCCCCAGCATTTT
abundance: many
d_gene: NA
v_gene: TRBV7-2
j_gene: TRBJ1-5

CDR3aa: CASSLARQGTYEQYF
CDR3nt: TGTGCCAGCAGCTTAGCGAGACAGGGAACCTACGAGCAGTACTTC
abundance: NA
d_gene: TRBD1
v_gene: TRBV7-8
j_gene: TRBJ2-7

CDR3aa: CASSFSGGTDTQYF
CDR3nt: TGTGCCAGCAGTTTTTCCGGGGGCACAGATACGCAGTATTTT
abundance: many
d_gene: NA
v_gene: TRBV12-3/TRBV12-4
j_gene: TRBJ2-3

CDR3aa: CASSPGQGGDTEAFF
CDR3nt: TGTGCCAGCAGTCCGGGACAGGGGGGAGATACTGAAGCTTTCTTT
abundance: NA
d_gene: TRBD1
v_gene: TRBV12-3/TRBV12-4
j_gene: TRBJ1-1

CDR3aa: CSVEYMDRGAPDTQYF
CDR3nt: TGCAGCGTTGAATATATGGACAGGGGAGCACCAGATACGCAGTATTTT
abundance: few
d_gene: TRBD1
v_gene: TRBV29-1
j_gene: TRBJ2-3

CDR3aa: CASSESGPGELFF
CDR3nt: TGTGCCAGCAGTGAATCAGGGCCCGGGGAGCTGTTTTTT
abundance: few
d_gene: NA
v_gene: TRBV25-1
j_gene: TRBJ2-2

CDR3aa: CSVQVGGRNEQFF
CDR3nt: TGCAGCGTTCAGGTGGGGGGGCGGAATGAGCAGTTCTTC
abundance: NA
d_gene: NA
v_gene: TRBV29-1
j_gene: TRBJ2-1

CDR3aa: CASSPPPFNSPLHF
CDR3nt: TGTGCCAGCAGTCCACCTCCGTTTAATTCACCCCTCCACTTT
abundance: few
d_gene: NA
v_gene: TRBV27
j_gene: TRBJ1-6

CDR3aa: CASSLAGGNTDTQYF
CDR3nt: TGTGCCAGCAGCTTAGCTGGGGGAAACACAGATACGCAGTATTTT
abundance: NA
d_gene: NA
v_gene: TRBV7-2
j_gene: TRBJ2-3

CDR3aa: CASTPRTGRTTEAFF
CDR3nt: TGTGCCAGCACCCCAAGGACAGGTCGGACCACTGAAGCTTTCTTT
abundance: NA
d_gene: TRBD1
v_gene: TRBV7-6
j_gene: TRBJ1-1

CDR3aa: CSATDRGRTGYGYTF
CDR3nt: TGCAGTGCCACGGACAGGGGGCGGACTGGCTATGGCTACACCTTC
abundance: NA
d_gene: TRBD1
v_gene: TRBV20-1
j_gene: TRBJ1-2

CDR3aa: CASRSLTGSYEQYF
CDR3nt: TGCGCCAGCAGATCACTAACAGGGTCCTACGAGCAGTACTTC
abundance: few
d_gene: NA
v_gene: TRBV5-1
j_gene: TRBJ2-7

CDR3aa: CASSEGLAGYQETQYF
CDR3nt: TGTGCCAGCAGTGAGGGACTAGCGGGGTATCAAGAGACCCAGTACTTC
abundance: NA
d_gene: TRBD2
v_gene: TRBV2
j_gene: TRBJ2-5

CDR3aa: CASSEALLVRVAQAGNTIYF
CDR3nt: TGTGCCAGCAGTGAAGCGCTTCTGGTTAGAGTCGCACAGGCTGGAAACACCATATATTTT
abundance: few
d_gene: NA
v_gene: TRBV2
j_gene: TRBJ1-3

CDR3aa: CASTGQTLETQYF
CDR3nt: TGTGCCAGCACTGGGCAGACCCTGGAGACCCAGTACTTC
abundance: NA
d_gene: NA
v_gene: TRBV6-4
j_gene: TRBJ2-5

CDR3aa: CASSLGGGPGNTEAFF
CDR3nt: TGCGCCAGCAGCTTGGGAGGAGGGCCGGGGAACACTGAAGCTTTCTTT
abundance: few
d_gene: NA
v_gene: TRBV5-1
j_gene: TRBJ1-1

CDR3aa: CSVGRQTGDTQYF
CDR3nt: TGCAGCGTTGGGCGTCAGACTGGGGATACGCAGTATTTT
abundance: few
d_gene: NA
v_gene: TRBV29-1
j_gene: TRBJ2-3

CDR3aa: CASTLQETQYF
CDR3nt: TGTGCCAGCACCCTGCAAGAGACCCAGTACTTC
abundance: few
d_gene: NA
v_gene: TRBV5-4
j_gene: TRBJ2-5